This T cell receptor (beta chain) was observed in a study of cytomegalovirus exposure and HLA in healthy donors. Findings and limits, study-wide: Diagnosis of cytomegalovirus status made by the classifier reportedly showed high specificity and sensitivity. The study designated roughly 160 TCR beta chains cytomegalovirus-associated. First-cohort TCR clusters tended to co-occur in the 90 to 150 validation repertoires, a later analysis found.

Assay: immunoSEQ multiplex PCR; the TCRdb copy retains only in-frame clones and omits some. The table shows about 140,000 clones, with 80% to 95% occurring only once. CDR1 is PRHDT and CDR2 is FYEKMQ in the germline V gene (reference sequence). This CDR3 is 13 amino acids long. V shed 5 bases and J shed 5 bases, with 12 bases lying between them. Points on this clone: Its antigen remains unknown.

This receptor was taken from a man in his late teens or twenties in good health and CMV-seronegative. Material: PBMCs. This chain uses TRBV13 with TRBJ1-1; tentatively, D is TRBD1 (5 bases). CDR3 bases: TGTGCCAGCAGCCCCAGGGTTACGACTGAAGCTTTCTTT. It codes for CASSPRVTTEAFF.